The rows below give T cell receptor beta chains drawn from one sample of a study of blood T cell repertoires in COVID-19. Repertoires were generated with immunoSEQ multiplex PCR, while TCRdb's copy carries only in-frame clones and drops some. The table lists roughly 260,000 clones, 88% of them singletons, with approximately 4% in the top ten. Sequenced input: peripheral blood. The receptors stem from a man in his sixties who had recovered from COVID-19. Both conserved end residues are trimmed from each CDR3.

V gene: TRBV11-2; J gene: TRBJ2-7; CDR3 protein: ASSLDRVREQY
V gene: TRBV15; J gene: TRBJ2-4; CDR3 protein: ATSRPGVLAKNIQY
V gene: TRBV30; J gene: TRBJ1-1; CDR3 protein: AWGRQDMNTEAF
V gene: TRBV6-4; J gene: TRBJ1-1; CDR3 protein: ASRSGGAGTEAF
V gene: TRBV7-2; J gene: TRBJ2-7; CDR3 protein: ASSPQLAGVASPYEQY
V gene: TRBV12-3/TRBV12-4; J gene: TRBJ1-2; CDR3 protein: ASTLRQGHGYT
V gene: TRBV5-1; J gene: TRBJ1-4; CDR3 protein: ASSSLTTNEKLF
V gene: TRBV5-1; J gene: TRBJ2-1; CDR3 protein: ASSFDTSGGLYNEQF
V gene: TRBV6-5; J gene: TRBJ1-1; CDR3 protein: ASRPGGGNTEAF
V gene: TRBV6-5; J gene: TRBJ1-2; CDR3 protein: ASRPQGSKDYGYT
V gene: TRBV30; J gene: TRBJ2-1; CDR3 protein: AWSPRTSGGAVYDEQF
V gene: TRBV27; J gene: TRBJ1-5; CDR3 protein: ASSPEDRGNQPQH
V gene: TRBV5-6; J gene: TRBJ1-2; CDR3 protein: ASSLVGQNFNYGYT
V gene: TRBV2; J gene: TRBJ1-4; CDR3 protein: ASKAGGEKLF
V gene: TRBV6-2/TRBV6-3; J gene: TRBJ1-3; CDR3 protein: ASSQGLIGNTIY
V gene: TRBV18; J gene: TRBJ2-7; CDR3 protein: ASSPIPDGVSEQY
V gene: TRBV30; J gene: TRBJ1-6; CDR3 protein: ASMGLLNSPLH
V gene: TRBV4-2; J gene: TRBJ1-6; CDR3 protein: ASSQDPQQGRSPLH
V gene: TRBV5-1; J gene: TRBJ1-2; CDR3 protein: ASSVTSGTGYGYT
V gene: TRBV6-5; J gene: TRBJ2-2; CDR3 protein: ASSLPTSGGKVLF
V gene: TRBV5-1; J gene: TRBJ1-1; CDR3 protein: ASSREQGTTEAF
V gene: TRBV25-1; J gene: TRBJ2-3; CDR3 protein: ASSDRDRAQDTQY
V gene: TRBV27; J gene: TRBJ2-1; CDR3 protein: ASSSSSQISYNEQF
V gene: TRBV3-1/TRBV3-2; J gene: TRBJ1-2; CDR3 protein: ASSLGTVYGYT
V gene: TRBV6-5; J gene: TRBJ2-2; CDR3 protein: ASRGQGAFTGELF
V gene: TRBV7-9; J gene: TRBJ1-4; CDR3 protein: ASSLSSSTNEKLF
V gene: TRBV19; J gene: TRBJ1-5; CDR3 protein: ASSPQGQGSNQPQH
V gene: TRBV24-1; J gene: TRBJ1-4; CDR3 protein: ATSDRGQVEKLF
V gene: TRBV6-5; J gene: TRBJ1-1; CDR3 protein: ASSDKTEAF